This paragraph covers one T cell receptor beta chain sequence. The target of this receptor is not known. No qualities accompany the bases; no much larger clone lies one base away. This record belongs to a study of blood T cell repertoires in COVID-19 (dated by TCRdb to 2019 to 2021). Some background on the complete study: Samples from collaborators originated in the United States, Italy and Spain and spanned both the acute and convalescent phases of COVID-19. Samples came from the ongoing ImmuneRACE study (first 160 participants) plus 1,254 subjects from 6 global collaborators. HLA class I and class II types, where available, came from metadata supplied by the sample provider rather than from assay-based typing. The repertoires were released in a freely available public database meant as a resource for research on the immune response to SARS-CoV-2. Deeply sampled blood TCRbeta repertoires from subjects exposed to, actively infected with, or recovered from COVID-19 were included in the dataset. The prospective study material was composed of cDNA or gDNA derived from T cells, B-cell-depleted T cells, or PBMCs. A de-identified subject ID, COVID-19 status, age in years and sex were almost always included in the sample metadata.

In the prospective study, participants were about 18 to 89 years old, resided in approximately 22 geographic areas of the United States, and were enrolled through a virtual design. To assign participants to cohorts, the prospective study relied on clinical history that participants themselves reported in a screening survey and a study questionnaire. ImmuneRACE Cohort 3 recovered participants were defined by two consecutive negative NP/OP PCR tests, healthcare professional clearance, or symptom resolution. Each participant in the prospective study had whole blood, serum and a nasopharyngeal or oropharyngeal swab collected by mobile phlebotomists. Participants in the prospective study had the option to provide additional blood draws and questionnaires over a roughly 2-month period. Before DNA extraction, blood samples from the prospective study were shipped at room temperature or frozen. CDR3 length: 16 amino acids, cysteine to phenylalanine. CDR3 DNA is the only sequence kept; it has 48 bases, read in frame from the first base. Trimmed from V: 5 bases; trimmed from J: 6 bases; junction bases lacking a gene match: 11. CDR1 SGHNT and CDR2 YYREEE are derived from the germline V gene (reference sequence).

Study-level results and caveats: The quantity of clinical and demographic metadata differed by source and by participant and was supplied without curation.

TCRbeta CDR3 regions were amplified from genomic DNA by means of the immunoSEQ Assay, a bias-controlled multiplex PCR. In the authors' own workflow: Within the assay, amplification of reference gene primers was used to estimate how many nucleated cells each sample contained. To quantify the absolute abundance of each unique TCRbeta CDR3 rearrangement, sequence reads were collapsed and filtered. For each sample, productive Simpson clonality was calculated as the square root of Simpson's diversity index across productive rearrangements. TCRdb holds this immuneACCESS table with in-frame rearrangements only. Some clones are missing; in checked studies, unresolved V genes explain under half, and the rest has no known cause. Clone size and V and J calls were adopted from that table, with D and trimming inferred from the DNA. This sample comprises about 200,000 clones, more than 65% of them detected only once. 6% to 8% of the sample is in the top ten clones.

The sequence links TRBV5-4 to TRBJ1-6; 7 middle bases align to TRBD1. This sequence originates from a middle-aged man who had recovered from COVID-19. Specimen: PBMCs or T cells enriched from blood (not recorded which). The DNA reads TGTGCCAGCAGTCGAATAGACAGGGACTTTAATTCACCCCTCCACTTT. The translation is CASSRIDRDFNSPLHF. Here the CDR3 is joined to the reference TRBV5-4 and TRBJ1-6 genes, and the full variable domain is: ETGVTQSPTHLIKTRGQQVTLRCSSQSGHNTVSWYQQALGQGPQFIFQYYREEENGRGNFPPRFSGLQFPNYSSELNVNALELDDSALYLCASSRIDRDFNSPLHFGNGTRLTVT.